The 18 T cell receptor beta chains below were found in one sample sequenced in a study of CD8 T cells in cerebrospinal fluid in Alzheimer's disease. TCRdb re-analyzed the 10x single-cell sequencing reads; it lists each CDR3 protein once, without DNA. The sample's table shows about a thousand distinct CDR3 sequences. The sample comprised cerebrospinal fluid. The source of these receptors is a human donor in good health.

This clonotype counts as medium-sized by frequency. The V gene is TRBV9, the J gene TRBJ2-5; TCRdb names TRBD2, which stays unverified in the absence of DNA. The CDR3 is 16 amino acids. The germline V gene has CDR1 SGDLS and CDR2 YYNGEE. CDR3 amino acids: CASSARLAGERETQYF.

In terms of frequency, this clonotype is medium-sized (0.01 to 0.1%). The chain's CDR3 is CASRRGTPYNSPLHF. V and J are TRBV7-6 and TRBJ1-6; TCRdb outputs TRBD1, but without DNA this stays unchecked. The CDR3 spans 15 residues. Germline values: CDR1 SGHVS, CDR2 FNYEAQ.

According to its frequency, this clonotype is medium-sized. This sequence joins TRBV29-1 and TRBJ1-2; TCRdb lists TRBD1, though no DNA is available to test this call. Germline loops: CDR1 SQVTM, CDR2 ANQGSEA. The CDR3 consists of 14 residues. The CDR3 spells CSVASGGWGYGYTF.

This clonotype is identified as medium-sized from frequency. The chain joins TRBV5-1 to TRBJ2-7; with no DNA, the TCRdb D assignment of TRBD2 cannot be verified. Germline values: CDR1 SGHRS, CDR2 YFSETQ. CDR3 size: 15 residues. The CDR3 reads CASSSTRSGGYEQYF.

According to its frequency, this clonotype is large. This chain connects TRBV20-1 to TRBJ2-1; TCRdb calls TRBD2, which cannot be checked without DNA. The CDR3 runs 17 residues. Germline V lookup: CDR1 DFQATT, CDR2 SNEGSKA (reference sequence). The CDR3 is CSARGLAGTISYNEQFF.

This clonotype is medium-sized (0.01 to 0.1%) by frequency. The CDR3 sequence is CASSPGRGYEQYF. The chain employs TRBV4-3 and TRBJ2-7; TCRdb's D call, TRBD1, is unchecked because there is no DNA. CDR1 LGHNA and CDR2 YSLEER come from the germline V gene. CDR3 length: 13 residues.

This clonotype is classed as medium-sized by frequency. The chain recombines TRBV27 with TRBJ2-3; absent DNA, TCRdb's TRBD1 call cannot be checked. The CDR3 has 19 amino acids. Germline V gene data show CDR1 as MNHEY and CDR2 as SMNVEV (reference sequence). CDR3 in amino acids: CASSLYFPRGGPGTDTQYF.

Measured by frequency, this clonotype is medium-sized. This chain's CDR3 is CSARGRVYNEQFF. The chain links TRBV20-1 to TRBJ2-1. CDR1 DFQATT and CDR2 SNEGSKA come from the germline V gene (reference sequence). The CDR3 is 13 residues long.

The chain is built from TRBV6-2 or TRBV6-3 and TRBJ2-7. CDR1 MNHEY and CDR2 SVGEGT come from the germline V gene. This CDR3 region has 15 residues. CDR3 amino acids: CASRDDWILLREQYF.

Judged by frequency, this clonotype is large. This chain uses TRBV7-8 with TRBJ2-3; TCRdb calls TRBD1, which cannot be checked without DNA. The CDR3 is 19 residues long. The germline gives CDR1 SGHVS, CDR2 FQNEAQ. The CDR3 sequence is CASSYIPTLDRSSTDTQYF.

This clonotype is labeled medium-sized (0.01 to 0.1%) based on frequency. V gene TRBV20-1 combines with J gene TRBJ2-5; the TCRdb call, TRBD2, lacks DNA for checking. The length of the CDR3 is 16 residues. Germline lookup yields CDR1 DFQATT and CDR2 SNEGSKA (reference sequence). CDR3 amino acids: CSARDSGGKRLETQYF.

According to its frequency, this clonotype is medium-sized. The chain is built from TRBV5-6 and TRBJ2-1; the TRBD2 assignment by TCRdb is unverifiable without DNA. This CDR3 spans 19 amino acids. Germline V gene sequence: CDR1 SGHDT, CDR2 YYEEEE. This chain's CDR3 is CASSLLRTSGRGGRNEQFF.

This clonotype is labeled medium-sized based on frequency. The genes are TRBV11-2 and TRBJ2-1; TCRdb proposes TRBD1, but this gene call is untestable without DNA. Per the germline V gene, CDR1 is SGHAT and CDR2 is FQNNGV. CDR3 length: 17 residues. CDR3 in amino acids: CASSFMGGASSYNEQFF. The whole variable domain, filled in from reference TRBV11-2 and TRBJ2-1, reads EAGVAQSPRYKIIEKRQSVAFWCNPISGHATLYWYQQILGQGPKLLIQFQNNGVVDDSQLPKDRFSAERLKGVDSTLKIQPAKLEDSAVYLCASSFMGGASSYNEQFFGPGTRLTVL.

This clonotype is identified as hyperexpanded from frequency. The chain uses TRBV21-1 and TRBJ2-7; TCRdb names TRBD2, which stays unverified in the absence of DNA. TRBV21-1 is recorded as a pseudogene. The CDR3 is 15 residues long. This chain's CDR3 is CASSKAGRACYEQYF.

This clonotype is labeled medium-sized based on frequency. The CDR3: CSASDAGSPHNEQFF. The rearrangement joins TRBV20-1 to TRBJ2-1; TCRdb names TRBD1, which stays unverified in the absence of DNA. The CDR3 has 15 amino acids. CDR1 and CDR2 (germline): DFQATT, SNEGSKA (reference sequence).

This clonotype registers medium-sized by frequency. V is TRBV11-3 and J is TRBJ2-7. The CDR3 contains 12 residues. CDR1 is SGHNT and CDR2 is YENEEA in the germline V gene. The CDR3 here is CASSLVTYEQYF.

This clonotype is deemed medium-sized by its frequency. J is TRBJ2-1 and V is TRBV28; TCRdb reports TRBD1, a call that lacks DNA to check it against. CDR3 length equals 15 residues. The germline V gene has CDR1 MDHEN and CDR2 SYDVKM. CDR3 region: CASSLLGRIYNEQFF.

This clonotype is medium-sized (0.01 to 0.1%) by frequency. The chain employs TRBV5-4 and TRBJ1-6; TCRdb's D call of TRBD1 is untestable without DNA. The CDR3 covers 15 residues. Germline lookup yields CDR1 SGHNT and CDR2 YYREEE (reference sequence). CDR3: CASSIQGGQNSPLHF.